This record covers a single TCR beta chain. No cognate antigen has been identified for it. The record has no base qualities; no much larger clone is one base away. This sample was taken from a study of blood T cell repertoires in COVID-19 (dated by TCRdb to the early 2020s). Looking at the study overall: Collaborator samples came from the United States, Italy and Spain and covered acute and convalescent phases of COVID-19. The material from the prospective study consisted of cDNA or gDNA derived from T cells, B-cell-depleted T cells, or PBMCs. Where available, HLA class I and class II types were taken from metadata supplied by the sample provider and were not determined by assay-based typing. The samples were drawn from two sources: the first 160 participants of the ongoing ImmuneRACE study, and fewer than 1,500 subjects contributed by 6 global collaborators. The repertoires were released in a freely available public database meant as a resource for research on the immune response to SARS-CoV-2. Deeply sampled blood TCRbeta repertoires from subjects exposed to, actively infected with, or recovered from COVID-19 were included in the dataset. The sample metadata nearly always contained a de-identified subject ID, COVID-19 status, age in years and sex.

TCRbeta CDR3 regions were amplified from genomic DNA using the immunoSEQ Assay, a bias-controlled multiplex PCR. On the authors' methods: Within the assay, amplification of reference gene primers was used to estimate how many nucleated cells each sample contained. Sequence reads were collapsed and filtered to measure the absolute abundance of every unique TCRbeta CDR3 rearrangement. For each sample, productive Simpson clonality was calculated as the square root of Simpson's diversity index across productive rearrangements. TCRdb carries this immuneACCESS record with in-frame sequences only. Its versions omit some clonotypes, under half of them owing to an unresolved V gene in the studies checked, with the rest unexplained. V and J calls and clone size come straight from that table; D and trimming were deduced from the DNA. The sample table shows approximately 250,000 clones, and over 75% are seen once. The ten largest clones add up to around 7.8% of the sample.

What the study reported, not specific to this receptor: How much clinical and demographic metadata was included differed by source and by participant, and the metadata was provided uncurated.

Ends trimmed: V by 3 bases, J by 2 bases; bases unmatched to a gene: 15. In the germline V gene (reference sequence), CDR1 corresponds to MNHEY and CDR2 to SMNVEV. The CDR3 sequence holds 18 residues, the cysteine and phenylalanine included. The sequence is cut down to CDR3 DNA, 54 bases in frame from base 1. Whole blood was collected in K2EDTA tubes by collaborating institutions according to the institutions' own protocols. For TCRbeta analysis, collaborators shipped samples as frozen whole blood, isolated PBMCs, or DNA extracted from either of those sample types. The chain couples TRBV27 to TRBJ2-5; 7 central nucleotides agree with TRBD2. The clonotype originates from a human donor in a cohort sampled during active COVID-19. Sequencing was performed on peripheral blood. The CDR3 has the sequence CASSLRRGDLGKQETQYF. The nucleotides read TGTGCCAGCAGTTTGAGACGGGGGGATTTGGGAAAACAAGAGACCCAGTACTTC.